The present TCR beta chain was sequenced within a study of T cell repertoires in cytomegalovirus infection. At least ten counts were recorded for this clonotype. TCRdb analysed the reads with MiXCR anew, one entry per CDR3 protein. The repertoire holds about 310,000 distinct CDR3 sequences, with 15% to 20% as singletons. Germline-derived CDR1 and CDR2 are SGHTA and FQGNSA. The CDR3 loop spans 15 amino acids. V was pared by 1 base and J by 2 bases, with 9 bases between. Sequenced input: PBMCs. The chain joins TRBV7-2 to TRBJ1-5; TRBD1 might be the D (5 bases). The TCR was taken from a human donor in good health (CMV status not recorded). Some clones in this sample may be carry-over from other donors' samples. The CDR3 sequence is CASSLGGAGNQPQHF. The CDR3 DNA sequence: TGTGCCAGCAGCTTAGGTGGGGCAGGCAATCAGCCCCAGCATTTT.